This TCR beta chain was observed in a study of T cells after yellow fever vaccination. The wider study: Preparation used SMART-Seq v4 Ultra Low Input for the low-cell-number fractions.

Trimming stripped 3 bases from V and 1 base from J, with 9 bases between. The CDR3 sequence is 14 residues long. The germline V gene encodes CDR1 MDHEN and CDR2 SYDVKM. TCRdb reanalysed the 5' RACE reads using MiXCR and keeps one entry per CDR3 protein. The sample consists of approximately 450,000 distinct CDR3 sequences, roughly a sixth of them appearing once. Sample: PBMCs, taken before the yellow fever booster vaccination. This chain joins TRBV28 and TRBJ1-1; D gene unclear. This receptor was obtained from a man between 18 and 35 years old who received the YFV17D yellow fever vaccine. The CDR3 DNA is TGTGCCAGCAGTTTTAAGTTGAGGAACACTGAAGCTTTCTTT. This codes for CASSFKLRNTEAFF.